Shown below are 18 T cell receptor beta chains from a single sample sequenced in a study of technical replicates of blood from a few donors. Clones were sequenced by immunoSEQ multiplex PCR, and TCRdb holds only the in-frame ones, with some missing. Counted here are some 68,000 clones, roughly 92% occurring once; the ten biggest clones make up approximately 0.4%. Sequencing was done on a sample of T cells isolated from PBMCs. These receptor sequences come from a human donor in good health.

The CDR3 loop is CASSPTSGSYEQYF. CDR3 DNA: TGTGCCAGCTCACCTACTAGCGGTTCCTACGAGCAGTACTTC. The V call is TRBV18, the J call TRBJ2-7; 8 nucleotides agree with TRBD2. In germline, CDR1 is KGHSH, CDR2 LQKENI. Germline trimming cut 3 bases from V and 1 base from J; bases unmatched to any gene: 2. This CDR3 has 14 residues. Full variable domain (outside the CDR3, taken from reference TRBV18 and TRBJ2-7): NAGVMQNPRHLVRRRGQEARLRCSPMKGHSHVYWYRQLPEEGLKFMVYLQKENIIDESGMPKERFSAEFPKEGPSILRIQQVVRGDSAAYFCASSPTSGSYEQYFGPGTRLTVT.

This chain uses TRBV7-3 with TRBJ2-1, with D perhaps TRBD2 (6 bases). Trimming removed 5 bases at V and 5 bases at J, with 13 bases between. CDR3 size: 14 residues. CDR1 and CDR2 from the germline V gene are SGHTA and FQGTGA. CDR3 nucleotide sequence: TGTGCCAGCAGCCCCACGGGACTTAACAATGAGCAGTTCTTC. Protein sequence: CASSPTGLNNEQFF.

V gene TRBV7-3 combines with J gene TRBJ2-1; 12 nucleotides agree with TRBD2. V gave up 5 bases and J gave up 8 bases; unmatched junction bases: 7. Per germline, CDR1 SGHTA and CDR2 FQGTGA. The CDR3 is made up of 15 amino acids. CDR3 nucleotides: TGTGCCAGCAGCCCCCTAGCGGGAGGGCCCGATGAGCAGTTCTTC. It is translated as CASSPLAGGPDEQFF. Full variable domain (outside the CDR3, taken from reference TRBV7-3 and TRBJ2-1): GAGVSQTPSNKVTEKGKYVELRCDPISGHTALYWYRQSLGQGPEFLIYFQGTGAADDSGLPNDRFFAVRPEGSVSTLKIQRTERGDSAVYLCASSPLAGGPDEQFFGPGTRLTVL.

This clone was observed a single time. CDR3 sequence: CASSYKTGNTEAFF. In nucleotides, the CDR3 is TGTGCCAGCAGTTACAAGACAGGGAACACTGAAGCTTTCTTT. This sequence joins TRBV27 and TRBJ1-1, with D perhaps TRBD1 (6 bases). The germline V gene has CDR1 MNHEY and CDR2 SMNVEV (reference sequence). The ends were cut back, 4 bases at V and 1 base at J, with 10 bases in the middle. This CDR3 region has 14 residues.

CDR3: CASSLPGGLEQYF. CDR3 DNA: TGTGCCAGCAGTTTACCCGGGGGTCTCGAGCAGTACTTC. The chain joins TRBV28 to TRBJ2-7; a weak D match, TRBD2 (6 bases). Trimming left V 2 bases short and J 6 bases short, with 11 bases between. This CDR3 region has 13 residues. Germline V gene data show CDR1 as MDHEN and CDR2 as SYDVKM.

The CDR3 sequence: CASSLSARGSSTDTQYF. CDR3 in DNA: TGTGCCAGCAGTTTAAGCGCTCGGGGGAGTAGCACAGATACGCAGTATTTT. The rearrangement links TRBV27 to TRBJ2-3; a weak D match, TRBD2 (6 bases). V was trimmed by 2 bases and J by 0 bases, leaving 15 bases between them. Germline CDR1 and CDR2: MNHEY and SMNVEV (reference sequence). The CDR3 sequence is 17 residues long.

The V and J genes are TRBV19 and TRBJ1-1, with D unresolved. This CDR3 contains 15 residues. With 0 bases removed from V and 3 bases from J, the gap between germline ends came to 11 bases. The germline V gene encodes CDR1 LNHDA and CDR2 SQIVND (reference sequence). CDR3 coding DNA: TGTGCCAGTAGTATAGATCATGGCGGGGACACTGAAGCTTTCTTT. Translated, it gives CASSIDHGGDTEAFF. The full variable domain, rest sourced from reference TRBV19 and TRBJ1-1, is DGGITQSPKYLFRKEGQNVTLSCEQNLNHDAMYWYRQDPGQGLRLIYYSQIVNDFQKGDIAEGYSVSREKKESFPLTVTSAQKNPTAFYLCASSIDHGGDTEAFFGQGTRLTVV.

V and J are TRBV6-5 and TRBJ2-2, with D unresolved. V lost 1 base and J lost 6, with 12 bases in between. The germline gives CDR1 MNHEY, CDR2 SVGAGI. CDR3 length: 15 residues. For the CDR3, the DNA is TGTGCCAGCAGTTACTACCCGCCAAGCGCCGGGGAGCTGTTTTTT. It codes for CASSYYPPSAGELFF.

V gene TRBV28 combines with J gene TRBJ1-3; no clear D. This CDR3 contains 16 residues. In germline, CDR1 is MDHEN, CDR2 SYDVKM. Trimming stripped 3 bases from V and 0 bases from J, with 12 bases between. The CDR3 protein is CASSFHRLVSGNTIYF. The CDR3 nucleotides are TGTGCCAGCAGTTTCCATAGACTGGTCTCTGGAAACACCATATATTTT. The full variable domain, completed using reference TRBV28 and TRBJ1-3, is DVKVTQSSRYLVKRTGEKVFLECVQDMDHENMFWYRQDPGLGLRLIYFSYDVKMKEKGDIPEGYSVSREKKERFSLILESASTNQTSMYLCASSFHRLVSGNTIYFGEGSWLTVV.

The chain employs TRBV27 and TRBJ2-1, with 9 positions matching TRBD2. This CDR3 has 16 residues. Germline V gene lookup returns CDR1 MNHEY and CDR2 SMNVEV (reference sequence). Germline trimming cut 0 bases from V and 2 bases from J; bases unmatched to any gene: 2. Here the CDR3 reads CASSLSPSGTYNEQFF. The CDR3 DNA is TGTGCCAGCAGTTTATCACCTAGCGGGACCTACAATGAGCAGTTCTTC.

The V call is TRBV7-9, the J call TRBJ1-2; 8 bases are a match to TRBD1. From germline, CDR1 is SEHNR and CDR2 FQNEAQ (reference sequence). Unmatched junction bases numbered 5, after V lost 3 bases and J lost 8 bases. The CDR3 consists of 13 residues. The CDR3 DNA sequence: TGTGCCAGCAGCTTCGGGACAGGAGAGGGCTACACCTTC. This codes for CASSFGTGEGYTF.

The rearrangement uses TRBV29-1 and TRBJ2-3; maybe TRBD1 (5 bases). Trimming removed 4 bases at V and 0 bases at J, with 17 bases between. The V gene's germline CDR1 is SQVTM and CDR2 ANQGSEA. CDR3 length: 16 amino acids. CDR3 bases: TGCAGCGTTGTACCAGGGTCGGCGAAGAGCACAGATACGCAGTATTTT. Its protein is CSVVPGSAKSTDTQYF.

This chain joins TRBV5-6 and TRBJ1-3; D possibly corresponds to TRBD1 (5 bases). This CDR3 comprises 17 residues. Germline V lookup: CDR1 SGHDT, CDR2 YYEEEE. Trimming took off 4 bases at V and 0 bases at J, with 17 bases between the two ends. The CDR3 DNA reads as TGTGCCAGCAGCGTCCTCCACCAGGGTATCTCTGGAAACACCATATATTTT. Translated: CASSVLHQGISGNTIYF. Full variable domain (missing parts from reference TRBV5-6 and TRBJ1-3): DAGVTQSPTHLIKTRGQQVTLRCSPKSGHDTVSWYQQALGQGPQFIFQYYEEEERQRGNFPDRFSGHQFPNYSSELNVNALLLGDSALYLCASSVLHQGISGNTIYFGEGSWLTVV.

This chain links TRBV7-3 with TRBJ1-4; no clear D. The germline CDR1 and CDR2 sequences are SGHTA and FQGTGA. Trimming removed 5 bases from V and 7 bases from J, with 17 bases in between. CDR3 length: 15 amino acids. The CDR3 protein is CASSRIAGAGEKLFF. CDR3 bases: TGTGCCAGCAGCCGTATAGCTGGAGCGGGTGAAAAACTGTTTTTT. Filled out from reference TRBV7-3 and TRBJ1-4, the complete variable domain reads GAGVSQTPSNKVTEKGKYVELRCDPISGHTALYWYRQSLGQGPEFLIYFQGTGAADDSGLPNDRFFAVRPEGSVSTLKIQRTERGDSAVYLCASSRIAGAGEKLFFGSGTQLSVL.

The V gene is TRBV11-3, the J gene TRBJ2-1; TRBD1 might be the D (5 bases). The germline V gene encodes CDR1 SGHNT and CDR2 YENEEA. Trimming removed 1 base from V and 5 bases from J, with 9 bases in between. The CDR3 length is 14 residues. CDR3 amino acids: CASSLGAGNNEQFF. DNA for the CDR3: TGTGCCAGCAGCTTAGGAGCAGGGAACAATGAGCAGTTCTTC.

V usage is TRBV6-5 and J usage is TRBJ2-1, with D maybe TRBD2 (5 bases). V was cut by 11 bases and J by 1 base, with 12 bases left in between. Germline values: CDR1 MNHEY, CDR2 SVGAGI. The CDR3 extends over 13 amino acids. This CDR3 is CAVRAGSYNEQFF. The CDR3 nucleotides read TGTGCCGTCCGGGCGGGTTCCTACAATGAGCAGTTCTTC.

The rearrangement joins TRBV10-3 to TRBJ2-7; D not resolved. Looked up from germline, CDR1 is ENHRY and CDR2 is SYGVKD. The V and J ends lost 4 bases and 5 bases respectively, with 12 bases between them. CDR3 length: 13 amino acids. CDR3 nucleotides: TGTGCCATCAGTGTAAAGAGTGGGCACGAGCAGTACTTC. Encoded protein: CAISVKSGHEQYF.

J is TRBJ2-2 and V is TRBV14; 7 positions match TRBD1. The CDR3 is 15 residues long. The germline V gene has CDR1 SGHDN and CDR2 FVKESK. Unmatched junction bases numbered 5, after V lost 4 bases and J lost 3 bases. CDR3 sequence reads: CASSPQGVYTGELFF. CDR3 nucleotide sequence: TGTGCCAGCAGCCCCCAGGGGGTTTACACCGGGGAGCTGTTTTTT.